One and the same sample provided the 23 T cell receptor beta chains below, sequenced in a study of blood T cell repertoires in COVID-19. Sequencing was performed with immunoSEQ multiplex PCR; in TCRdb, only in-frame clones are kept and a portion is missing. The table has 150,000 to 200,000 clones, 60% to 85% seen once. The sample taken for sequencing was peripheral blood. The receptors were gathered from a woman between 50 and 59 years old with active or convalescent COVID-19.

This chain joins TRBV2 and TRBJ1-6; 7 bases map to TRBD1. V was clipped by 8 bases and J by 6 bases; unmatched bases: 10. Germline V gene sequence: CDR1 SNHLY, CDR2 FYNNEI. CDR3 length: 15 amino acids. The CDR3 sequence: CASEGAGESNSPLHF. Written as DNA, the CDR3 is TGTGCCAGCGAGGGGGCAGGGGAATCTAATTCACCCCTCCACTTT. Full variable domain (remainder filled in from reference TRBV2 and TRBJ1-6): EPEVTQTPSHQVTQMGQEVILRCVPISNHLYFYWYRQILGQKVEFLVSFYNNEISEKSEIFDDQFSVERPDGSNFTLKIRSTKLEDSAMYFCASEGAGESNSPLHFGNGTRLTVT.

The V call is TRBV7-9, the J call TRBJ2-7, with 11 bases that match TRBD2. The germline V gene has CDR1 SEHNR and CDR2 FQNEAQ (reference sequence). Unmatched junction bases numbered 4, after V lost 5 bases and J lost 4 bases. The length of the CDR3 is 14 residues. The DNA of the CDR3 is TGTGCCAGCAGCGCCCGGACTAGCGGGTACGAGCAGTACTTC. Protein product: CASSARTSGYEQYF.

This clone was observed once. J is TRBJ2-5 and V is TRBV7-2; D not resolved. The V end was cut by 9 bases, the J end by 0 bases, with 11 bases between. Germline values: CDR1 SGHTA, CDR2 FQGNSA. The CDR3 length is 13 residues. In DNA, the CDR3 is TGTGCCAGTAGCCGTCCCCACCAAGAGACCCAGTACTTC. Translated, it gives CASSRPHQETQYF.

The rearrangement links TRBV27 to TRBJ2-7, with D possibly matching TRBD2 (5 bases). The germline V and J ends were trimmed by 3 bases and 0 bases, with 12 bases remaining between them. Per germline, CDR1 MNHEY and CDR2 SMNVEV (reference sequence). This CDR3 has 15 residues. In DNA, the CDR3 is TGTGCCAGCAGTTTTTCCGGGGAAAGCTCCTACGAGCAGTACTTC. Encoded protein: CASSFSGESSYEQYF.

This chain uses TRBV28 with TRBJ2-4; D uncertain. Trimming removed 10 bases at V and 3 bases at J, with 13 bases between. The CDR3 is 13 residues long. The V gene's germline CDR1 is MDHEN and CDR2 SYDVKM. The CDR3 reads CATIEAVKNIQYF. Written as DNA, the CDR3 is TGTGCCACCATTGAGGCAGTCAAAAACATTCAGTACTTC.

CDR3 coding DNA: TGTGCCAGCAGTTTATTAGGGGTGTGGGATCAGCCCCAGCATTTT. Protein product: CASSLLGVWDQPQHF. V gene TRBV28 combines with J gene TRBJ1-5; TRBD1 is a possible D gene (5 bases). Germline CDR1 MDHEN, CDR2 SYDVKM. Trimming pared 1 base from V and 5 bases from J, leaving 12 bases between. The CDR3 consists of 15 residues.

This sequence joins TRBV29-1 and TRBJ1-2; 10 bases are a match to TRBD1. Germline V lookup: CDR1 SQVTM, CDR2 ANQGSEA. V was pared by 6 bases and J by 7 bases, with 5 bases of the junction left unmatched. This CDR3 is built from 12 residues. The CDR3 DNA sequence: TGCAGCGTAGACAGGGGGCGCGGTGGCTACACCTTC. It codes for CSVDRGRGGYTF.

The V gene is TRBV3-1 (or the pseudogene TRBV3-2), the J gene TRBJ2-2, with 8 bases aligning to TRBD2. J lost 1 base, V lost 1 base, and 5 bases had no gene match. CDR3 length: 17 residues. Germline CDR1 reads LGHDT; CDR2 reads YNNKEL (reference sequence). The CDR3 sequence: CASSQVGREGNTGELFF. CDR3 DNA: TGTGCCAGCAGCCAAGTCGGACGGGAGGGGAACACCGGGGAGCTGTTTTTT.

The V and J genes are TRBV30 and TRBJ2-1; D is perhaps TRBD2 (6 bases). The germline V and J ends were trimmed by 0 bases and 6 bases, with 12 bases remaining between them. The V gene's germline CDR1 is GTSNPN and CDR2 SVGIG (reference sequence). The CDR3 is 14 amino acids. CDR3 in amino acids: CAWSVGGSLNEQFF. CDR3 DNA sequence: TGTGCCTGGAGTGTAGGAGGGTCCCTCAATGAGCAGTTCTTC.

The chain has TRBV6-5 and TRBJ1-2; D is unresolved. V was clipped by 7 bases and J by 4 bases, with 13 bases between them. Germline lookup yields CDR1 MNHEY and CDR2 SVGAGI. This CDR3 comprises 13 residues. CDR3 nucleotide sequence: TGTGCCAGCACCTTGGGAGAGTTCTATGGCTACACCTTC. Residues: CASTLGEFYGYTF.

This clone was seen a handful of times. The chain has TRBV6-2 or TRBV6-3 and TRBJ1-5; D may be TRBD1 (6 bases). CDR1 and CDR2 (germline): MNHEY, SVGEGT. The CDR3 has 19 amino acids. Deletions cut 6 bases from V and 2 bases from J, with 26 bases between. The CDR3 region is CASSLGRQAGGIGNQPQHF. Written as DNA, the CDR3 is TGTGCCAGCAGCCTGGGACGCCAGGCGGGGGGCATTGGCAATCAGCCCCAGCATTTT.

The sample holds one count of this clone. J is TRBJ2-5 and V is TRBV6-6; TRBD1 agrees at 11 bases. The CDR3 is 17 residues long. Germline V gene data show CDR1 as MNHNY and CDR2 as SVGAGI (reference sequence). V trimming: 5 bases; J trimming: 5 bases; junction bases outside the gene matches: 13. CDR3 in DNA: TGTGCCAGCAGTCGGACAGGGGGCCGGGGACAGCGTGAGACCCAGTACTTC. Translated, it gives CASSRTGGRGQRETQYF.

CDR3 bases: TGTGCCAGCACCCAATCCAGGGAGGGAGCTTTCTTT. This translates into CASTQSREGAFF. V and J are TRBV2 and TRBJ1-1; weak D call: TRBD1 (5 bases). The CDR3 is 12 residues long. V was clipped by 7 bases and J by 10 bases, with 16 bases between them. In germline, CDR1 is SNHLY, CDR2 FYNNEI.

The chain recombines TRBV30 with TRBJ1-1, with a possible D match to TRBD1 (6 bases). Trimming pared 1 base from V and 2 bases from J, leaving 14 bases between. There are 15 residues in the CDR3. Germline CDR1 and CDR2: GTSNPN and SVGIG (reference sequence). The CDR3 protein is CAWSAGGGSNTEAFF. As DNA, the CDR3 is TGTGCCTGGAGTGCCGGCGGGGGCTCTAACACTGAAGCTTTCTTT.

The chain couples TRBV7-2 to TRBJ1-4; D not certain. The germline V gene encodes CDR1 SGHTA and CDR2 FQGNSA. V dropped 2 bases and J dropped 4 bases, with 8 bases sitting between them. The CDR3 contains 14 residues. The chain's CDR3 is CASSLRYGNEKLFF. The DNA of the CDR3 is TGTGCCAGCAGCTTACGCTACGGTAATGAAAAACTGTTTTTT.

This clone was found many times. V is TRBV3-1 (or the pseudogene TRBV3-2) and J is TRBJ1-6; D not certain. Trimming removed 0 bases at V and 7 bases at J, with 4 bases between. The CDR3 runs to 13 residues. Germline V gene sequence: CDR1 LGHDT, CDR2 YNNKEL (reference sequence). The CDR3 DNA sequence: TGTGCCAGCAGCCAAGATCTAAATTCACCCCTCCACTTT. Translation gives CASSQDLNSPLHF.

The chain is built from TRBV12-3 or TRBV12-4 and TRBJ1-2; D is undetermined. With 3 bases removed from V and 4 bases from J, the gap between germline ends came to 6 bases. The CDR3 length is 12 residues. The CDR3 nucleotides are TGTGCCAGCAGTTTCCGGGGCTATGGCTACACCTTC. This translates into CASSFRGYGYTF.

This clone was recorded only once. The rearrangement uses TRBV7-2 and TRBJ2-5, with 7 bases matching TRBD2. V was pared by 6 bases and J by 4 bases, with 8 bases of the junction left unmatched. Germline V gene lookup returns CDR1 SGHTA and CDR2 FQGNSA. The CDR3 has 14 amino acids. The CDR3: CASSLTGGPETQYF. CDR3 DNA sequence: TGTGCCAGCAGTTTGACGGGGGGACCAGAGACCCAGTACTTC.

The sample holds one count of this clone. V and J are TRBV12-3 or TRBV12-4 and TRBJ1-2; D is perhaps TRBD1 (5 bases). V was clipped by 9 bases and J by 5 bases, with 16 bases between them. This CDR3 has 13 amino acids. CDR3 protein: CASSPGVPYGYTF. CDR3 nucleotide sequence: TGTGCCAGTTCCCCGGGGGTCCCTTATGGCTACACCTTC.

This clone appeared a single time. CDR3 nucleotide sequence: TGTGCCAGTACCCAGGTAGCGGGGTTGAGCACAGATACGCAGTATTTT. Amino acids: CASTQVAGLSTDTQYF. The chain couples TRBV19 to TRBJ2-3; 8 bases line up with TRBD2. The CDR3 contains 16 residues. J was trimmed by 0 bases and V by 7 bases; bases with no gene match: 9. Germline V CDR1 and CDR2: LNHDA, SQIVND (reference sequence).

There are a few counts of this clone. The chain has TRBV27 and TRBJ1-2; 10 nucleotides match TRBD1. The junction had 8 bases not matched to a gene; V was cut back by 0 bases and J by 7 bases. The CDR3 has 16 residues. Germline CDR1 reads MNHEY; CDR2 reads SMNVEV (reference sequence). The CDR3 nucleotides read TGTGCCAGCAGTTTATCGACCCGACAGGGGGCTCGTGGCTACACCTTC. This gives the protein CASSLSTRQGARGYTF.

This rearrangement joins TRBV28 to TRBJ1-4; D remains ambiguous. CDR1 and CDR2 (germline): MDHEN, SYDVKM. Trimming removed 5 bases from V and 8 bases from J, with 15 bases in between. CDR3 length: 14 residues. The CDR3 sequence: CASSPLAHGEKLFF. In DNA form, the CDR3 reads TGTGCCAGCAGTCCCTTGGCTCACGGGGAAAAACTGTTTTTT.

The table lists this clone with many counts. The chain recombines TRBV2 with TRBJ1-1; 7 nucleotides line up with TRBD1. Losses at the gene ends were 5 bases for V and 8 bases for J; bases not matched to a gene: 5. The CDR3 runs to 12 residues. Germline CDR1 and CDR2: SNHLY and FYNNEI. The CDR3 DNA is TGTGCCAGCAGTCCGACAGGGTTCGAAGCTTTCTTT. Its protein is CASSPTGFEAFF.